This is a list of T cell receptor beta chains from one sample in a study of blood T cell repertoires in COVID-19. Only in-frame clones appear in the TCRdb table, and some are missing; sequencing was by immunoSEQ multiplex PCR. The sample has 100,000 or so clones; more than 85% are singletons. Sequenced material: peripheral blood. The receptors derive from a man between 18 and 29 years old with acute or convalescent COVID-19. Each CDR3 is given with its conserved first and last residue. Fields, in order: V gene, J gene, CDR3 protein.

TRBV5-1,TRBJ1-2,CASSYSGTGYGYTF
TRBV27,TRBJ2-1,CASSPPRGAGVGNEQFF
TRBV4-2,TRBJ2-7,CASSQERSSYEQYF
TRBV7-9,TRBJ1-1,CASSFTPLTGTPEAFF
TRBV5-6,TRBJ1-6,CASSLRRQLFNSPLHF
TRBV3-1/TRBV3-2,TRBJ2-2,CASSLWTSGTGELFF
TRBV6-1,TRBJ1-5,CASSEVLNQPQHF
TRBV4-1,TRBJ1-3,CASSPTGTLSGNTIYF
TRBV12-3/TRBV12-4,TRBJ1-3,CASSGQIGNTIYF
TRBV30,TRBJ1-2,CAWSVPGGYTF
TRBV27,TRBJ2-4,CASSSGPGRVNIQYF
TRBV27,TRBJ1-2,CASSSGTVDSYGYTF
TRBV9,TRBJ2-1,CASSEGPVGGGTYNEQFF